The rows below give T cell receptor beta chains drawn from one sample of a study of T cells in localized non-small cell lung cancer. Clones were read by immunoSEQ multiplex PCR, and TCRdb kept only the in-frame ones, dropping some. The sample lists 30,000 to 40,000 clones, roughly 85% occurring once. The sequences come from peripheral blood mononuclear cells, collected before any cancer treatment. The source is a male donor aged 60 or over with stage II lung adenocarcinoma. CDR3s include the opening cysteine and the closing phenylalanine or tryptophan. The D gene is left open where the match is weak. Rows may omit the clone size; those that give it use once, few, many or a size class.

j_call	clone_size	d_call	v_call	cdr3_aa	cdr3_nt
TRBJ2-3	-	-	TRBV7-2	CASSSGGTDTQYF	TGTGCCAGCAGTTCCGGGGGAACAGATACGCAGTATTTT
TRBJ2-3	-	-	TRBV4-1	CASSQERLAATDTQYF	TGCGCCAGCAGCCAAGAAAGGTTAGCGGCCACAGATACGCAGTATTTT
TRBJ1-1	-	-	TRBV27	CASSLSGIGTEAFF	TGTGCCAGCAGTTTATCGGGAATAGGCACTGAAGCTTTCTTT
TRBJ2-4	once	-	TRBV7-3	CASSLQRENIQYF	TGTGCCAGCAGCTTGCAGCGGGAAAACATTCAGTACTTC
TRBJ1-2	-	-	TRBV5-4	CASSLVWETNYGYTF	TGTGCCAGCAGCTTGGTTTGGGAAACAAACTATGGCTACACCTTC
TRBJ2-1	-	TRBD1	TRBV19	CASSIRDRTGWSEQFF	TGTGCCAGTAGTATCCGGGACAGGACTGGTTGGAGTGAGCAGTTCTTC
TRBJ2-5	-	TRBD1	TRBV15	CATSRDRTGEETQYF	TGTGCCACCAGCAGAGACAGGACAGGGGAAGAGACCCAGTACTTC
TRBJ2-7	-	TRBD1	TRBV5-1	CASSFDAGGAYEQYF	TGCGCCAGCAGCTTTGATGCAGGGGGAGCCTACGAGCAGTACTTC
TRBJ1-1	-	-	TRBV19	CASSPGSEAFF	TGTGCCAGTAGTCCTGGGTCTGAAGCTTTCTTT
TRBJ2-7	-	-	TRBV27	CASSLSTGSSYEQYF	TGTGCCAGCAGTTTATCCACCGGGAGCTCCTACGAGCAGTACTTC
TRBJ2-1	-	-	TRBV2	CAGSGTNYNEQFF	TGTGCCGGCTCCGGGACCAATTACAATGAGCAGTTCTTC